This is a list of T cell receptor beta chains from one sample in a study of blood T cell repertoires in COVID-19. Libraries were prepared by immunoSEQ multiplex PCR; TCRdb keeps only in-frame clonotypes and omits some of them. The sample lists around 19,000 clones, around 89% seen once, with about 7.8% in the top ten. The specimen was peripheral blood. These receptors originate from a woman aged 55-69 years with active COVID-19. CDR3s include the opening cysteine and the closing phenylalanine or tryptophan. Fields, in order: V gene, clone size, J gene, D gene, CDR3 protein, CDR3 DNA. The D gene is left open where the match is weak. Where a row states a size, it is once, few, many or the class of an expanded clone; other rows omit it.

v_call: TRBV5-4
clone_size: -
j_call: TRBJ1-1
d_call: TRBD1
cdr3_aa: CASTATGGLNTEAFF
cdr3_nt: TGTGCCAGCACCGCGACAGGGGGTTTGAACACTGAAGCTTTCTTT

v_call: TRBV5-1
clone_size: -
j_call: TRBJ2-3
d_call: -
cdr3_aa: CASSAGLQSIPDTQYF
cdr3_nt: TGCGCCAGCAGCGCGGGACTCCAGAGTATCCCAGATACGCAGTATTTT

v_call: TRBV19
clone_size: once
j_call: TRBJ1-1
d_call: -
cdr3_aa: CASSTTRNTEAFF
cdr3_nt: TGTGCCAGTAGTACCACCAGGAACACTGAAGCTTTCTTT

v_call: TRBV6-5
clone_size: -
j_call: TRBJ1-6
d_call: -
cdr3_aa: CASSPEVAQSPLHF
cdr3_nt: TGTGCCAGCAGTCCAGAGGTGGCGCAATCACCCCTCCACTTT

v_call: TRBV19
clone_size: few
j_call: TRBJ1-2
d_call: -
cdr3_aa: CASFTPGDSNYGYTF
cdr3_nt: TGTGCCAGTTTCACGCCGGGGGATTCTAACTATGGCTACACCTTC

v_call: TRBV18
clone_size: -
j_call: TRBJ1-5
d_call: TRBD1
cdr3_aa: CASSLRTGTDQPQHF
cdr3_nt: TGTGCCAGCTCACTTAGGACAGGGACGGATCAGCCCCAGCATTTT

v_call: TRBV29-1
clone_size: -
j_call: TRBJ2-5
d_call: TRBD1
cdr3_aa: CSARQGSETQYF
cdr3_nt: TGCAGCGCCCGACAGGGGTCGGAGACCCAGTACTTC

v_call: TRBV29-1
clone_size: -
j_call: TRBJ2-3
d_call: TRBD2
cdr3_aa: CSVFLAGTDTQYF
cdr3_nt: TGCAGCGTTTTTCTAGCGGGCACAGATACGCAGTATTTT

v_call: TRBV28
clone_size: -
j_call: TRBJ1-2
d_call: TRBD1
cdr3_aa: CAAGTGYGYTF
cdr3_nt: TGTGCCGCAGGGACAGGCTATGGCTACACCTTC

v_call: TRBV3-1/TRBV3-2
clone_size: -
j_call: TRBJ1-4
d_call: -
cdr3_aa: CASSQDSGQSEKLFF
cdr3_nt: TGTGCCAGCAGCCAAGATTCGGGACAAAGTGAAAAACTGTTTTTT

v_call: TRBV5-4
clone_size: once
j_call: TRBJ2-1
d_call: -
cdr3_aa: CASSTKQGPPSYNEQFF
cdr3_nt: TGTGCCAGCAGCACAAAACAGGGTCCACCCTCCTACAATGAGCAGTTCTTC

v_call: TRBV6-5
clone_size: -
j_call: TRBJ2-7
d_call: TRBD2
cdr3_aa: CASSPGTRIYEQYF
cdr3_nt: TGTGCCAGCAGTCCCGGGACTAGGATCTACGAGCAGTACTTC

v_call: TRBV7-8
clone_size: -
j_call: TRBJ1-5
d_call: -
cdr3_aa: CASSLSGGHSNQPQHF
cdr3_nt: TGTGCCAGCAGCTTAAGCGGGGGGCATAGCAATCAGCCCCAGCATTTT

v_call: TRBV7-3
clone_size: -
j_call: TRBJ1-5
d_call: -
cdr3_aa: CASSLYGGLLFNQPQHF
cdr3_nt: TGTGCCAGCAGCTTATATGGCGGACTGTTATTCAATCAGCCCCAGCATTTT

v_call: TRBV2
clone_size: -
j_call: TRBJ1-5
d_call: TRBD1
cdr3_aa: CASSEGRGNGPQHF
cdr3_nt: TGTGCCAGCAGTGAAGGCAGGGGGAATGGACCCCAGCATTTT

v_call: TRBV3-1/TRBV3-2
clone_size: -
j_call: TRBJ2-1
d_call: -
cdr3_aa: CASSQRRGEQFF
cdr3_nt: TGTGCCAGCAGCCAACGCAGGGGTGAGCAGTTCTTC

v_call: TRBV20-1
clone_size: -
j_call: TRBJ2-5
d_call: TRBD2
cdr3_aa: CSASSIAGAQETQYF
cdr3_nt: TGCAGTGCTAGTTCGATAGCGGGGGCCCAAGAGACCCAGTACTTC

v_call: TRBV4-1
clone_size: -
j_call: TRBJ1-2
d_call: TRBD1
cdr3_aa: CASSQVEQGENGGYTF
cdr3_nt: TGCGCCAGCAGCCAAGTTGAACAGGGGGAAAATGGTGGCTACACCTTC

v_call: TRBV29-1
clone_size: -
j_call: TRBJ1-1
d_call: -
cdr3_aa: CSVAVGRGAEAFF
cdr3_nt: TGCAGCGTTGCTGTGGGGAGGGGCGCTGAAGCTTTCTTT

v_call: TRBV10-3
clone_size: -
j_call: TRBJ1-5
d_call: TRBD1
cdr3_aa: CAISERYGQVGDQPQHF
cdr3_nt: TGTGCCATCAGTGAGCGATACGGACAGGTCGGGGATCAGCCCCAGCATTTT

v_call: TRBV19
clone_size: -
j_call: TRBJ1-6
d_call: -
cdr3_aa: CASSIDLNSPLHF
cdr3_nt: TGTGCCAGTAGTATAGACCTAAATTCACCCCTCCACTTT

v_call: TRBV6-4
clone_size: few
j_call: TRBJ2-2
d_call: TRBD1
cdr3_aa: CASNTGQDFIGELFF
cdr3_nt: TGTGCCAGCAACACGGGACAGGATTTTATCGGGGAGCTGTTTTTT

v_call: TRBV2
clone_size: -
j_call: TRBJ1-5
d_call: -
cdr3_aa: CATGLGGNQPQHF
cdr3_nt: TGTGCCACGGGCCTAGGGGGCAATCAGCCCCAGCATTTT

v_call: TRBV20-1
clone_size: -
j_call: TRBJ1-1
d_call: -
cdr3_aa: CSASLAGATEAFF
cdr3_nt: TGCAGTGCTAGTCTTGCAGGGGCGACTGAAGCTTTCTTT

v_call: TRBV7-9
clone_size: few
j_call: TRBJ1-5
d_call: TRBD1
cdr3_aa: CASSQVGQGTRGFNQPQHF
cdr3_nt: TGTGCCAGCAGCCAAGTTGGCCAGGGGACCAGGGGGTTCAATCAGCCCCAGCATTTT

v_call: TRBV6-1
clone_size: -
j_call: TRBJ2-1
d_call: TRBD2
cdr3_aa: CASSEASGGAYNEQFF
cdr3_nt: TGTGCCAGCAGTGAAGCGAGCGGGGGGGCCTACAATGAGCAGTTCTTC

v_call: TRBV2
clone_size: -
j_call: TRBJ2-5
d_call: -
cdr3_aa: CASFTDPQETQYF
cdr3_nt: TGTGCCAGCTTCACTGATCCTCAAGAGACCCAGTACTTC

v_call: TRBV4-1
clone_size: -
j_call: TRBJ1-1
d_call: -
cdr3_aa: CASSQDPGEGGAFF
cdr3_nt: TGCGCCAGCAGCCAAGATCCAGGGGAAGGGGGAGCTTTCTTT

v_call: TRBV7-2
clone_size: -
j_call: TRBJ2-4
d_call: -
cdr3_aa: CASSYRGAKNIQYF
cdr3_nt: TGTGCCAGCAGCTACCGGGGGGCCAAAAACATTCAGTACTTC

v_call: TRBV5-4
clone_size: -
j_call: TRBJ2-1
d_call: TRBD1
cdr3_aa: CASSGGTGAYNEQFF
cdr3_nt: TGTGCCAGCAGCGGTGGGACAGGGGCCTACAATGAGCAGTTCTTC

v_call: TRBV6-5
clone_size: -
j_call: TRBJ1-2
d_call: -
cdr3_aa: CASSPTANYGYTF
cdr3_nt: TGTGCCAGCAGCCCCACAGCAAACTATGGCTACACCTTC

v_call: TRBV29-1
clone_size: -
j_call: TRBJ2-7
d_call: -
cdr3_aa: CSAFGPGEQYF
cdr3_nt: TGCAGCGCCTTCGGACCGGGGGAGCAGTACTTC

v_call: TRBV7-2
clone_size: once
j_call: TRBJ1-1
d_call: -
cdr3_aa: CASSRDTPRAFF
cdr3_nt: TGTGCCAGCAGCCGGGACACCCCAAGGGCTTTCTTT

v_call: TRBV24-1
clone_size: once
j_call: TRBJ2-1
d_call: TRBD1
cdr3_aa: CATSDPDREGNEQFF
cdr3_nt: TGTGCCACCAGTGATCCGGACAGGGAAGGAAATGAGCAGTTCTTC

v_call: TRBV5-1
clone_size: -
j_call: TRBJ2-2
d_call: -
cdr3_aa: CASSLANNAGELFF
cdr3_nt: TGCGCCAGCAGCTTGGCCAACAACGCCGGGGAGCTGTTTTTT

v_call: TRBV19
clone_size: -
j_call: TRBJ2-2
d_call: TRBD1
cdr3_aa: CASSIFLRTGPGELFF
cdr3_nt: TGTGCCAGTAGTATATTTTTACGGACAGGGCCCGGGGAGCTGTTTTTT

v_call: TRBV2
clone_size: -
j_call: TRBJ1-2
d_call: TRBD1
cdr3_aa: CAKQGPLLANYGYTF
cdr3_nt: TGTGCCAAACAGGGGCCCCTTCTAGCTAACTATGGCTACACCTTC

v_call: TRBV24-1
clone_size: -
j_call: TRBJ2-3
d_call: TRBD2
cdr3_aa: CATSPASGEVDTQYF
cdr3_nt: TGTGCCACCAGTCCGGCTAGCGGGGAGGTGGATACGCAGTATTTT

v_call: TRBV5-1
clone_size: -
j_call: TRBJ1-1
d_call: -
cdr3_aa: CASSPDEGRGTEAFF
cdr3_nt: TGCGCCAGCAGCCCCGATGAAGGCCGGGGCACTGAAGCTTTCTTT

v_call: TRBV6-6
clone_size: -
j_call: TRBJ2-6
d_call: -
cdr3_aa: CASRRGDGANVLTF
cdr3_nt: TGTGCCAGCCGGAGGGGAGATGGGGCCAACGTCCTGACTTTC